One and the same sample provided the 20 T cell receptor beta chains below, sequenced in a study of cytomegalovirus exposure and HLA in healthy donors. TCRdb's copy holds only in-frame clones and misses some; the assay was immunoSEQ multiplex PCR. The sample holds some 60,000 clones; around 96% are singletons and the top ten take just over 0.9%. Sequences were obtained from PBMCs. These receptors were collected from a young man in good health and CMV-seronegative.

The chain recombines TRBV29-1 with TRBJ2-2; perhaps TRBD2 as D (5 bases). Germline values: CDR1 SQVTM, CDR2 ANQGSEA. The V end lost 5 bases, the J end lost 3 bases, and 7 bases lay between the germline ends. The CDR3 covers 12 residues. This chain's CDR3 is CSVLRDTGELFF. CDR3 sequence (DNA): TGCAGCGTTCTGAGGGACACCGGGGAGCTGTTTTTT.

The chain is built from TRBV15 and TRBJ2-3; TRBD2 agrees at 14 bases. The CDR3 sequence is 19 residues long. Germline V gene data show CDR1 as LNHNV and CDR2 as YYDKDF (reference sequence). V shed 0 bases and J 4 bases; nucleotides not matched to a gene: 9. This CDR3 is CATSRESTSGRGSPDTQYF. The CDR3 DNA sequence: TGTGCCACCAGCAGAGAATCGACTAGCGGGAGGGGCTCCCCAGATACGCAGTATTTT. Full variable domain (remainder filled in from reference TRBV15 and TRBJ2-3): DAMVIQNPRYQVTQFGKPVTLSCSQTLNHNVMYWYQQKSSQAPKLLFHYYDKDFNNEADTPDNFQSRRPNTSFCFLDIRSPGLGDTAMYLCATSRESTSGRGSPDTQYFGPGTRLTVL.

The CDR3 here is CASGAGTSGKFISTGELFF. DNA of the CDR3: TGTGCCAGCGGAGCCGGGACTAGCGGGAAATTCATAAGCACCGGGGAGCTGTTTTTT. The rearrangement links TRBV5-6 to TRBJ2-2; 13 nucleotides align to TRBD2. Germline CDR1 and CDR2: SGHDT and YYEEEE. The CDR3 covers 19 residues. The V gene end was trimmed by 7 bases and the J gene end by 4 bases; junction bases not matched to a gene: 16.

The chain employs TRBV4-3 and TRBJ2-5; TRBD1 matches at 7 bases. The V gene's germline CDR1 is LGHNA and CDR2 YSLEER. The CDR3 is 17 amino acids. V lost 4 bases, J lost 4 bases, and 15 bases stayed unmatched. The CDR3: CASSPRTGTRISETQYF. CDR3 DNA sequence: TGCGCCAGCAGCCCACGGACAGGCACGAGGATTTCAGAGACCCAGTACTTC.

The CDR3, as DNA: TGCGCCAGCAGCCAACGGACTAGCGGGAGGGTCGAGCAGTACTTC. Translated: CASSQRTSGRVEQYF. This rearrangement joins TRBV4-1 to TRBJ2-7; 15 bases align to TRBD2. This CDR3 spans 15 amino acids. With 2 bases clipped from V and 6 bases from J, the junction kept 2 bases outside the gene matches. Germline V CDR1 and CDR2: MGHRA, YSYEKL.

The chain combines TRBV5-1 with TRBJ1-4; 7 nucleotides match TRBD1. J was trimmed by 7 bases and V by 4 bases; bases with no gene match: 10. This CDR3 region has 15 residues. Germline CDR1 and CDR2: SGHRS and YFSETQ. The CDR3 protein is CASSPGGAGGEKLFF. CDR3 DNA: TGCGCCAGCAGCCCCGGCGGGGCAGGGGGTGAAAAACTGTTTTTT.

This clone came up once. This chain links TRBV30 with TRBJ2-5; TRBD1 aligns across 12 bases. Trimming took 2 bases from V and 4 from J; bases not matched to a gene: 11. The length of the CDR3 is 17 residues. Germline values: CDR1 GTSNPN, CDR2 SVGIG (reference sequence). The CDR3 DNA follows: TGTGCCTGGAGTAACCGGGACAGGGGGCTTGATGGAGAGACCCAGTACTTC. Protein sequence: CAWSNRDRGLDGETQYF. The full variable domain, completed using reference TRBV30 and TRBJ2-5, is SQTIHQWPATLVQPVGSPLSLECTVEGTSNPNLYWYRQAAGRGLQLLFYSVGIGQISSEVPQNLSASRPQDRQFILSSKKLLLSDSGFYLCAWSNRDRGLDGETQYFGPGTRLLVL.

The chain links TRBV20-1 to TRBJ2-4; tentatively, D is TRBD2 (6 bases). CDR1 and CDR2 from the germline V gene are DFQATT and SNEGSKA (reference sequence). The CDR3 loop spans 11 amino acids. The CDR3 spells CSAGLKNIQYF. The CDR3 DNA reads as TGCAGCGCGGGATTGAAAAACATTCAGTACTTC.

V gene TRBV30 combines with J gene TRBJ2-5, with 12 bases aligning to TRBD1. The J call is doubtful: the DNA matches TRBJ2-7 better. This CDR3 has 18 residues. Germline CDR1 GTSNPN, CDR2 SVGIG (reference sequence). The CDR3 DNA reads TGTGCCTGGGACAGACGTTATCGGGACAGGGGGCTTACCTACGAGCAGTACTTC. Encoded protein: CAWDRRYRDRGLTYEQYF.

The chain combines TRBV4-3 with TRBJ2-3; 8 bases align to TRBD1. Germline V lookup: CDR1 LGHNA, CDR2 YSLEER. This CDR3 is built from 16 residues. Trimming took 0 bases from V and 6 from J; bases not matched to a gene: 8. The CDR3 DNA sequence: TGCGCCAGCAGCCAAGATCCGCGACAGGGGAGGGATACGCAGTATTTT. Translating gives CASSQDPRQGRDTQYF.

CDR3 in DNA: TGTGCCAGTAGTATGAGAGGTGGTAATGAGCAGTTCTTC. Amino acids: CASSMRGGNEQFF. The rearrangement links TRBV19 to TRBJ2-1; D unclear. Per the germline V gene, CDR1 is LNHDA and CDR2 is SQIVND (reference sequence). CDR3 length: 13 amino acids. Trimming left V 3 bases short and J 7 bases short, with 10 bases between.

The chain combines TRBV27 with TRBJ1-5; D not resolved. Per the germline V gene, CDR1 is MNHEY and CDR2 is SMNVEV (reference sequence). This CDR3 spans 14 amino acids. V was shortened by 4 bases and J by 1 base, with 8 bases between the two germline ends. The CDR3 region has the DNA TGTGCCAGCAGTTCCGAGTTAAGCAATCAGCCCCAGCATTTT. Translated, it gives CASSSELSNQPQHF.

The V call is TRBV6-5, the J call TRBJ2-3; D not resolved. The germline CDR1 and CDR2 sequences are MNHEY and SVGAGI. This CDR3 has 14 residues. V was shortened by 0 bases and J by 6 bases, with 10 bases between the two germline ends. The CDR3 sequence is CASSYSQARDTQYF. The CDR3 DNA is TGTGCCAGCAGTTACTCCCAGGCCCGGGATACGCAGTATTTT.

The gene calls are TRBV7-3 and TRBJ2-7; D perhaps matches TRBD2 (6 bases). The CDR3 extends over 16 amino acids. Germline V CDR1 and CDR2: SGHTA, FQGTGA. Trimming left V 1 base short and J 3 bases short, with 16 bases between. The CDR3 nucleotides read TGTGCCAGCAGCTTAATGGGTAGCGGAAACATCTACGAGCAGTACTTC. Its protein is CASSLMGSGNIYEQYF.

This chain links TRBV5-1 with TRBJ2-3, with 9 bases identical to TRBD2. J lost 0 bases, V lost 4 bases, and 6 bases had no gene match. This CDR3 is 16 amino acids long. Germline V gene sequence: CDR1 SGHRS, CDR2 YFSETQ. CDR3 DNA: TGCGCCAGCAGCCTTCGGACTAGCGCGAGCACAGATACGCAGTATTTT. This translates into CASSLRTSASTDTQYF.

The chain uses TRBV10-1 and TRBJ2-2; D not resolved. Trimming stripped 5 bases from V and 6 bases from J, with 7 bases between. This CDR3 region has 12 residues. Per germline, CDR1 WNHNN and CDR2 SYGVQD (reference sequence). The CDR3 DNA sequence: TGCGCCAGCAGTCCCCAGGCCGGGGAGCTGTTTTTT. Its translation is CASSPQAGELFF.

This rearrangement joins TRBV7-8 to TRBJ2-1; TRBD1 matches at 10 bases. In germline, CDR1 is SGHVS, CDR2 FQNEAQ. V was clipped by 2 bases and J by 7 bases; unmatched bases: 11. The CDR3 is 17 amino acids. CDR3 in DNA: TGTGCCAGCAGCTTATTTCGGGGACAGGGGAGAGGGAATGAGCAGTTCTTC. Translated, it gives CASSLFRGQGRGNEQFF.

The chain uses TRBV5-1 and TRBJ2-5; 12 bases match TRBD2. The J call is doubtful: the DNA matches TRBJ2-7 better. There are 15 residues in the CDR3. Germline V CDR1 and CDR2: SGHRS, YFSETQ. The CDR3 nucleotides are TGCGCCAGTTCCCTCGGACTAGCGGGACCGTACGAGCAGTACTTC. It is translated as CASSLGLAGPYEQYF.

The chain carries TRBV6-1 and TRBJ2-7, with a possible D match to TRBD1 (5 bases). Germline values: CDR1 MNHNS, CDR2 SASEGT. Trimming shortened V by 6 bases and J by 10 bases, and 22 bases separated the two germline ends. The CDR3 covers 14 residues. As DNA, the CDR3 is TGTGCCAGCAGCGTACAGGACGCCCCTACAAACCAGTACTTC. As protein: CASSVQDAPTNQYF.

This sequence joins TRBV5-1 and TRBJ2-5; D remains ambiguous. The end of the DNA is better explained by TRBJ2-7, so the J call may be wrong. Germline V gene lookup returns CDR1 SGHRS and CDR2 YFSETQ. The CDR3 consists of 13 residues. The CDR3 bases are TGCGCCAGCAGCTTGGGGGCTTCCTACGAGCAGTACTTC. Its protein product is CASSLGASYEQYF.